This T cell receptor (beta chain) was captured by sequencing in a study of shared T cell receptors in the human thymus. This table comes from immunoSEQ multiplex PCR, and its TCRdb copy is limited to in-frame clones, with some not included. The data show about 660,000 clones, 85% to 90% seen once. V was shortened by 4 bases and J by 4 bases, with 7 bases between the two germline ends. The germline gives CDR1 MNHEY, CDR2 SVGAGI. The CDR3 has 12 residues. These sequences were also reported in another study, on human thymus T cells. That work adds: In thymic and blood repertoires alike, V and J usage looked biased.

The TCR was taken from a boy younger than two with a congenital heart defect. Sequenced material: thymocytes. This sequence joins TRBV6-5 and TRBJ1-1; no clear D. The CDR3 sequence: CASSSILTEAFF. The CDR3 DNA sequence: TGTGCCAGCAGTTCGATACTCACTGAAGCTTTCTTT.